This entry describes one T cell receptor beta chain. One Seattle source followed patients from active infection through their disease course. V was pared by 1 base and J by 6 bases, with 22 bases between. The CDR3 consists of 18 residues. The germline V gene has CDR1 LGHNT and CDR2 FRNRAP. Authors' analysis steps: Amplification from reference gene primers served as the basis for estimated nucleated cell counts. Some clones are missing from TCRdb's copy, which holds only in-frame ones; the method was immunoSEQ multiplex PCR. The V and J calls and the clone size are those of that table, but D and trimming were determined from the DNA. This sample has about 350,000 clones; over 80% occur once, and the top ten carry more than 7.5%. This entry belongs to a study of blood T cell repertoires in COVID-19. Study-wide background: Material from acute and convalescent COVID-19 was sourced from the United States, Italy and Spain. PBMCs, B-cell-depleted T cells, or T cells were the source of the cDNA or gDNA that made up the material.

This sequence originates from a man aged 25-45 years with COVID-19, enrolled during active disease. The rearrangement uses TRBV12-5 and TRBJ2-1; TRBD2 is a possible D gene (6 bases). The material sequenced was peripheral blood. The CDR3 DNA reads as TGTGCTAGTGGTTTGGGGGGGAAGGACTACCTTTTAAGCAATGAGCAGTTCTTC. Translating gives CASGLGGKDYLLSNEQFF.